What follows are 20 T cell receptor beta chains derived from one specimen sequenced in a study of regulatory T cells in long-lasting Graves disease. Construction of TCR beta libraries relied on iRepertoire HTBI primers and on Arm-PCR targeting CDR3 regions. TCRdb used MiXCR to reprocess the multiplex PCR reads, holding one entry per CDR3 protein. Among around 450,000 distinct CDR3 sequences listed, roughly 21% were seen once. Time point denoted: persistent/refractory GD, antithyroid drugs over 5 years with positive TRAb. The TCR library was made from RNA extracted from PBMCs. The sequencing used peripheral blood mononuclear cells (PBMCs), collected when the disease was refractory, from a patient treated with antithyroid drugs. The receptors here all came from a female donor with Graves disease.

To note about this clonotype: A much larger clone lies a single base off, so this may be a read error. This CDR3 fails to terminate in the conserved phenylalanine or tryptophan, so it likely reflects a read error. CDR3 amino acids: CASSHRAGAGADEQYS. The CDR3, as DNA: TGTGCCAGCAGCCACCGGGCGGGTGCGGGAGCAGATGAGCAGTACTCC. The gene calls are TRBV7-9 and TRBJ2-5; 7 positions agree with TRBD2. Trimming removed 5 bases from V and 11 bases from J; junction bases left unmatched: 20. This CDR3 region has 16 residues. Per the germline V gene, CDR1 is SEHNR and CDR2 is FQNEAQ (reference sequence).

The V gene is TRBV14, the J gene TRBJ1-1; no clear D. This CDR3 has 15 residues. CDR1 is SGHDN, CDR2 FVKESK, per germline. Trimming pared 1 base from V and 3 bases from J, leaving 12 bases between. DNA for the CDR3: TGTGCCAGCAGCCAAGGAGGCGGTTGGTACACTGAAGCTTTCTTT. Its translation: CASSQGGGWYTEAFF.

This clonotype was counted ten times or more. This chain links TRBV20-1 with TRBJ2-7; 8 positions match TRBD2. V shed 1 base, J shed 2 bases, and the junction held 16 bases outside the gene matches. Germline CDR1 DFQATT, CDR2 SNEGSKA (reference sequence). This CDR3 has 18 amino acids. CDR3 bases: TGCAGTGCTAGAGCTCAAAGGGCTAGCGGGCCAACAGCCTACGAGCAGTACTTC. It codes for CSARAQRASGPTAYEQYF.

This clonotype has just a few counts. The chain's CDR3 is CASSNEPGRRNYGYTF. CDR3 sequence (DNA): TGTGCCAGTAGTAATGAGCCAGGGCGGAGGAACTATGGCTACACCTTC. V is TRBV19 and J is TRBJ1-2, with D perhaps TRBD1 (5 bases). Trimming pared 4 bases from V and 2 bases from J, leaving 17 bases between. This CDR3 has 16 residues. CDR1 LNHDA and CDR2 SQIVND come from the germline V gene (reference sequence).

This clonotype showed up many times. The CDR3 here is CASSLSFLWSGLEGLETQYF. DNA for the CDR3: TGTGCCAGCAGTTTATCCTTTTTGTGGTCAGGCCTCGAGGGTTTAGAGACCCAGTACTTC. The J gene is TRBJ2-5, the V gene TRBV28, with D perhaps matching TRBD2 (5 bases). The CDR3 contains 20 residues. Germline V gives CDR1 MDHEN, CDR2 SYDVKM. Trimming removed 1 base at V and 4 bases at J, with 28 bases between.

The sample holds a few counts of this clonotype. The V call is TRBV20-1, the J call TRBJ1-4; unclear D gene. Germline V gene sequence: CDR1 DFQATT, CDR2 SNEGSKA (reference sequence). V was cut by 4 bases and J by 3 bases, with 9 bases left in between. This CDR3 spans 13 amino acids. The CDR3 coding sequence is TGCAGTGCTACAGGTCTTTCTAATGAAAAACTGTTTTTT. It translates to CSATGLSNEKLFF.

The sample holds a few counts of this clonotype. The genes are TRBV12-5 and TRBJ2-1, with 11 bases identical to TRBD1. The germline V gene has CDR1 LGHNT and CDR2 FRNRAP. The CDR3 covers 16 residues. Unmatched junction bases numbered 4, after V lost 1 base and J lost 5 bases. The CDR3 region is CASGLAGTGGDNEQFF. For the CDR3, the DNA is TGTGCTAGTGGTTTGGCCGGGACAGGGGGGGACAATGAGCAGTTCTTC.

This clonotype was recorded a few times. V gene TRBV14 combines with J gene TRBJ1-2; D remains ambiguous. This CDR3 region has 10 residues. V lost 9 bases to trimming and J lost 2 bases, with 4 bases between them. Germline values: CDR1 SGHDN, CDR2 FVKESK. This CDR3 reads CASGNYGYTF. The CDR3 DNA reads TGTGCCAGTGGAAACTATGGCTACACCTTC.

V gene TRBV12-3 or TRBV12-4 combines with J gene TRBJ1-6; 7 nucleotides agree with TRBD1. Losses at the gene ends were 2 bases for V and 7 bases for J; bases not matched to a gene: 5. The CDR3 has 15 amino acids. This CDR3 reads CASSLLVGQNSPLHF. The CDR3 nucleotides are TGTGCCAGCAGTTTATTGGTGGGACAGAATTCACCCCTCCACTTT.

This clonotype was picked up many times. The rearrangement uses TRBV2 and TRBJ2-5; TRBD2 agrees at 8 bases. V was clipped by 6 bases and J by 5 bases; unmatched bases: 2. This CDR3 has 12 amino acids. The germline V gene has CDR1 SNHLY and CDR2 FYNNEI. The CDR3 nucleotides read TGTGCCAGCAGGTCTAGCGGGGAGACCCAGTACTTC. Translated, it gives CASRSSGETQYF.

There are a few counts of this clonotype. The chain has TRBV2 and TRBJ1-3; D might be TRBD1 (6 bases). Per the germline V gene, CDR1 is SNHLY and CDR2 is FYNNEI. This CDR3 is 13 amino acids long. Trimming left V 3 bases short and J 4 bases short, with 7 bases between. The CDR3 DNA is TGTGCCAGCAGTGACACAGGGGGAAACACCATATATTTT. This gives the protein CASSDTGGNTIYF.

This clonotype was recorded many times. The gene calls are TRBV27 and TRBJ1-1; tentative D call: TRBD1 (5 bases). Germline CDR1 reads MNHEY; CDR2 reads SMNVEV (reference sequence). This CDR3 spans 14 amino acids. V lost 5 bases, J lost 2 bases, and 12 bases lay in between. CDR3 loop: CASSPGTFNTEAFF. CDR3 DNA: TGTGCCAGCAGTCCCGGGACTTTCAACACTGAAGCTTTCTTT.

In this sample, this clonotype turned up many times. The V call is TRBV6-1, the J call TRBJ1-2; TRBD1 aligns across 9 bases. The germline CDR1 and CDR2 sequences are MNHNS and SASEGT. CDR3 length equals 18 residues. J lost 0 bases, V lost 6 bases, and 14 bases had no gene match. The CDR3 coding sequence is TGTGCCAGCAGCTCCTATCCGGGACAGGGTTTAGCTAACTATGGCTACACCTTC. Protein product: CASSSYPGQGLANYGYTF.

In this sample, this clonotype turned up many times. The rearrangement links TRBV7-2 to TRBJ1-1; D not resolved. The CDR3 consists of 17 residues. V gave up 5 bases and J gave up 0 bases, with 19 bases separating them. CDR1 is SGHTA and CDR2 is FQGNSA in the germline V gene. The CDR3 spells CASSLLWAESMNTEAFF. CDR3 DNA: TGTGCCAGCAGCCTCCTTTGGGCAGAGTCCATGAACACTGAAGCTTTCTTT.

CDR3 loop: CASSLQDGRNGETQYF. CDR3 bases: TGCGCCAGCAGCTTGCAGGACGGGAGGAACGGGGAGACCCAGTACTTC. This chain joins TRBV5-1 and TRBJ2-5; 7 nucleotides line up with TRBD2. Germline V gives CDR1 SGHRS, CDR2 YFSETQ. The CDR3 extends over 16 amino acids. The ends lost 1 base at V and 5 bases at J; junction bases unmatched: 11. Full variable domain (outside the CDR3, taken from reference TRBV5-1 and TRBJ2-5): KAGVTQTPRYLIKTRGQQVTLSCSPISGHRSVSWYQQTPGQGLQFLFEYFSETQRNKGNFPGRFSGRQFSNSRSEMNVSTLELGDSALYLCASSLQDGRNGETQYFGPGTRLLVL.

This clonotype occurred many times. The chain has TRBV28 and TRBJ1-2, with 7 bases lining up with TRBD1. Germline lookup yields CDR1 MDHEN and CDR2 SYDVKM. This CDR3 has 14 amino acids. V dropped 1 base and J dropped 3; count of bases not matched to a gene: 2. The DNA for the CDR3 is TGTGCCAGCAGTTTATTTGGGACAGACTATGGCTACACCTTC. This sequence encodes CASSLFGTDYGYTF.

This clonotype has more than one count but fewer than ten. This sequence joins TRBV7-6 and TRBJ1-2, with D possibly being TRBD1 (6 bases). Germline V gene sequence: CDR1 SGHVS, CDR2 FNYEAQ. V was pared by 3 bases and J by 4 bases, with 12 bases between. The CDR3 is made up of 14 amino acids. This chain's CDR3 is CASSFAKGGYGYTF. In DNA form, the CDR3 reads TGTGCCAGCAGCTTCGCTAAGGGGGGCTATGGCTACACCTTC.

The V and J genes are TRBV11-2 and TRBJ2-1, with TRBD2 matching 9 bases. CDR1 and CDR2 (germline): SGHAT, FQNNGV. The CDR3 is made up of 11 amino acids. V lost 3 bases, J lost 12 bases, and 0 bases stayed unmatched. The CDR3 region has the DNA TGTGCCAGCAGCTTGACTAGCGGGCAGTTCTTC. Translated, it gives CASSLTSGQFF.

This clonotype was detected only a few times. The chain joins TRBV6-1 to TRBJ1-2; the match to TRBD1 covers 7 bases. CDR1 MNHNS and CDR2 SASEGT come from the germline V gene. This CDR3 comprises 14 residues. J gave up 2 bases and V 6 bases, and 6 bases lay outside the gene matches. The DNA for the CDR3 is TGTGCCAGCAGGCGGGACAGCCACAACTATGGCTACACCTTC. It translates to CASRRDSHNYGYTF.

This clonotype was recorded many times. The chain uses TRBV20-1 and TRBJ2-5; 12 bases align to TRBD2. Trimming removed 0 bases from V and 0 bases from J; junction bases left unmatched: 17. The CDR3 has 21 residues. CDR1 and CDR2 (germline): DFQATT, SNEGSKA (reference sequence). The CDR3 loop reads CSARDALAGGLGAPYQETQYF. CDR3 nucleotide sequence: TGCAGTGCTAGAGATGCCCTAGCGGGAGGGCTTGGGGCTCCGTACCAAGAGACCCAGTACTTC.